The rows below give T cell receptor beta chains drawn from one sample of a study of T cell responses to AZD1222 COVID-19 vaccine. Libraries were prepared by immunoSEQ multiplex PCR; TCRdb keeps only in-frame clonotypes and omits some of them. The data hold 200,000 to 250,000 clones, with roughly 91% observed a single time. The sequencing used peripheral blood, collected on day 0 of MenACWY control vaccination. These receptors all come from an adult in good health. Both conserved end residues are part of each CDR3. A D gene is named only where the DNA matches it firmly. Clone size, where shown, is once, few, many, or a class for clones that have expanded.

J gene,clone size,D gene,V gene,CDR3 protein,CDR3 DNA
TRBJ1-1,few,TRBD1,TRBV15,CATSRGGSGTGNTEAFF,TGTGCCACCAGCAGAGGTGGCTCCGGGACAGGGAACACTGAAGCTTTCTTT
TRBJ1-1,.,.,TRBV5-4,CASSMAGTIVNTEAFF,TGTGCCAGCAGCATGGCCGGGACTATCGTGAACACTGAAGCTTTCTTT
TRBJ1-1,.,TRBD1,TRBV9,CASSPRAGGLAEAFF,TGTGCCAGCAGCCCCCGTGCAGGGGGCTTGGCTGAAGCTTTCTTT
TRBJ1-2,.,TRBD1,TRBV4-1,CASSLSGQGNYGYTF,TGCGCCAGCAGCCTATCGGGACAGGGGAACTATGGCTACACCTTC
TRBJ1-6,.,.,TRBV19,CASSLVEGNSPLHF,TGTGCCAGTAGTCTTGTGGAGGGCAATTCACCCCTCCACTTT
TRBJ1-2,.,.,TRBV5-5,CASSLGRVNYGYTF,TGTGCCAGCAGCTTGGGTAGGGTTAACTATGGCTACACCTTC
TRBJ1-2,.,TRBD1,TRBV7-6,CASSLASQGPDGYTF,TGTGCCAGCAGCTTAGCGTCACAGGGGCCGGATGGCTACACCTTC
TRBJ1-6,.,TRBD1,TRBV6-1,CASSEALDRVGSPLHF,TGTGCCAGCAGTGAAGCCCTAGACAGGGTGGGTTCACCCCTCCACTTT
TRBJ2-3,.,.,TRBV5-6,CASSFGGQFSTDTQYF,TGTGCCAGCAGCTTCGGTGGACAGTTTAGCACAGATACGCAGTATTTT
TRBJ1-3,.,.,TRBV2,CASSKGSGSGNTIYF,TGTGCCAGCAGCAAGGGATCGGGCTCTGGAAACACCATATATTTT
TRBJ2-1,.,.,TRBV5-1,CASSLAGVEGKQFF,TGCGCCAGCAGCTTGGCCGGGGTAGAGGGGAAACAGTTCTTC
TRBJ2-7,.,.,TRBV19,CASSMSDRWSEQYF,TGTGCCAGTAGTATGAGTGACAGGTGGTCCGAGCAGTACTTC
TRBJ1-2,few,.,TRBV14,CASSQDSLWGGYGYTF,TGTGCCAGCAGCCAAGATTCCCTTTGGGGTGGCTATGGCTACACCTTC
TRBJ1-1,.,TRBD1,TRBV10-3,CAISGTGTENTEAFF,TGTGCCATCAGTGGCACCGGGACAGAGAACACTGAAGCTTTCTTT
TRBJ1-4,.,.,TRBV3-1/TRBV3-2,CASSQGRVATNEKLFF,TGTGCCAGCAGCCAAGGAAGAGTTGCAACTAATGAAAAACTGTTTTTT
TRBJ1-1,.,TRBD1,TRBV6-4,CASKSGTGTEAFF,TGTGCCAGCAAGTCCGGGACAGGCACTGAAGCTTTCTTT
TRBJ1-2,.,.,TRBV5-6,CASSFKLNNYGYTF,TGTGCCAGCAGTTTTAAACTGAATAACTATGGCTACACCTTC
TRBJ1-5,.,.,TRBV6-5,CASQVLGDQPQHF,TGTGCCAGCCAGGTGTTGGGAGATCAGCCCCAGCATTTT
TRBJ1-1,.,.,TRBV4-1,CASSQERDTEAFF,TGCGCCAGCAGCCAAGAGCGGGATACTGAAGCTTTCTTT
TRBJ2-7,.,TRBD1,TRBV3-1/TRBV3-2,CASSQTGNEQYF,TGTGCCAGCAGCCAGACAGGGAACGAGCAGTACTTC
TRBJ2-7,.,.,TRBV12-3/TRBV12-4,CASSLGDPYEQYF,TGTGCCAGCAGTTTAGGGGACCCCTACGAGCAGTACTTC
TRBJ2-7,.,TRBD2,TRBV7-2,CASSTSGGAGEQYF,TGTGCCAGCAGCACTTCCGGGGGGGCGGGCGAGCAGTACTTC
TRBJ1-5,.,TRBD1,TRBV6-2/TRBV6-3,CASSYSRGTGDQPQHF,TGTGCCAGCAGTTACTCGCGGGGGACAGGGGATCAGCCCCAGCATTTT
TRBJ1-2,.,.,TRBV6-2/TRBV6-3,CASSYSGSNYGYTF,TGTGCCAGCAGTTACTCGGGCAGCAACTATGGCTACACCTTC
TRBJ1-5,.,.,TRBV5-1,CASRVGVSNQPQHF,TGCGCCAGCAGGGTGGGAGTTAGCAATCAGCCCCAGCATTTT
TRBJ2-2,.,TRBD1,TRBV5-1,CASSFDRAGGGELFF,TGCGCCAGCAGCTTCGACAGGGCAGGCGGCGGGGAGCTGTTTTTT
TRBJ2-6,.,.,TRBV6-6,CASSRAPLSGANVLTF,TGTGCCAGCAGTCGGGCCCCGCTGAGTGGGGCCAACGTCCTGACTTTC
TRBJ1-4,.,.,TRBV4-2,CASSQEVRATNEKLFF,TGTGCCAGCAGCCAAGAGGTCAGGGCAACTAATGAAAAACTGTTTTTT
TRBJ2-7,.,.,TRBV6-5,CASTDKGGFNYEQYF,TGTGCCAGCACCGACAAGGGTGGGTTCAACTACGAGCAGTACTTC
TRBJ2-7,.,.,TRBV7-9,CASSLETYEQYF,TGTGCCAGCAGCTTAGAGACCTACGAGCAGTACTTC
TRBJ2-5,.,TRBD2,TRBV5-1,CASSQLAGAQETQYF,TGCGCCAGCAGCCAACTAGCGGGCGCTCAAGAGACCCAGTACTTC
TRBJ2-5,.,TRBD1,TRBV5-5,CASSPRTGGRETQYF,TGTGCCAGCAGCCCGCGGACAGGGGGCCGAGAGACCCAGTACTTC
TRBJ1-2,.,TRBD1,TRBV5-5,CASSLPGQEYGYTF,TGTGCCAGCAGCTTGCCGGGACAGGAGTATGGCTACACCTTC
TRBJ1-5,.,TRBD1,TRBV28,CASSQGQKDQPQHF,TGTGCCAGCAGTCAGGGACAGAAGGATCAGCCCCAGCATTTT
TRBJ1-2,once,.,TRBV30,CAWSANTGTANYGYTF,TGTGCCTGGAGCGCCAATACCGGGACGGCTAACTATGGCTACACCTTC
TRBJ1-4,.,.,TRBV7-9,CASSFSGGPEKLFF,TGTGCCAGCAGCTTTTCTGGAGGTCCGGAAAAACTGTTTTTT
TRBJ1-6,.,.,TRBV5-1,CASRPGTARSPLHF,TGCGCCAGCAGACCCGGGACGGCCAGATCACCCCTCCACTTT
TRBJ2-1,.,.,TRBV7-2,CASSDQSVEQFF,TGTGCCAGCAGCGATCAGTCCGTTGAGCAGTTCTTC
TRBJ1-1,.,TRBD1,TRBV29-1,CSVGAQGERNTEAFF,TGCAGCGTTGGGGCCCAGGGGGAGAGGAACACTGAAGCTTTCTTT
TRBJ2-7,.,.,TRBV12-2,CASRLGRVSYEQYF,TGTGCAAGTCGCTTAGGACGGGTCTCCTACGAGCAGTACTTC